This T cell receptor (beta chain) originates from a study of blood T cell repertoires in COVID-19. As for the study in general: Sample material is recorded as cDNA or gDNA derived from T cells, B-cell-depleted T cells, or PBMCs.

Assay used: immunoSEQ multiplex PCR; TCRdb lists only in-frame clones, some missing. The sample records under 300,000 clones, 75% to 90% being singletons. CDR1 GTSNPN and CDR2 SVGIG come from the germline V gene (reference sequence). The germline V and J ends were trimmed by 1 base and 4 bases, with 13 bases remaining between them. The CDR3 spans 14 residues. Enrollment of patients from Seattle took place during active infection, with longitudinal follow-up. J is TRBJ1-2 and V is TRBV30; D may be TRBD1 (6 bases). This TCR was sampled from a woman in her seventies with COVID-19, enrolled during active disease. The source material was peripheral blood. CDR3 coding DNA: TGTGCCTGGAGTGCTCAACAGGGCCCCTATGGCTACACCTTC. Translation: CAWSAQQGPYGYTF.